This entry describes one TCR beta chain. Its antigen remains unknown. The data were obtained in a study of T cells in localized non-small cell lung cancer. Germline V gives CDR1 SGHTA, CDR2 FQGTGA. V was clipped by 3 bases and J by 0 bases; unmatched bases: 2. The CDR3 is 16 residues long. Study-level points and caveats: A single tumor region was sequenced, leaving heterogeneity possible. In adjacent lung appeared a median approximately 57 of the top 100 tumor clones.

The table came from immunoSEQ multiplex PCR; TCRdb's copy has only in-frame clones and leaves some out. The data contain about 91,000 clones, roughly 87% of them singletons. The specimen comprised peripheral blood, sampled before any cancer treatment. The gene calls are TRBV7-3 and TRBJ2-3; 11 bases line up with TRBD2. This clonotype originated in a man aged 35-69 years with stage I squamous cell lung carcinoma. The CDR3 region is CASSLGLAVSTDTQYF. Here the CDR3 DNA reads TGTGCCAGCAGCTTGGGACTAGCGGTTAGCACAGATACGCAGTATTTT.